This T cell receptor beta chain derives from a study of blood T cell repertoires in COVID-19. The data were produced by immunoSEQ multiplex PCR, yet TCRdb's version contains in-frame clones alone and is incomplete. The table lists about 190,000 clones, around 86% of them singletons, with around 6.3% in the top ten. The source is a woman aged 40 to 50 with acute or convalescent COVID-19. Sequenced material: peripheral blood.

CDR3 DNA sequence: TGTGCCAGCAGCTTACGGGGAGCCTCTGGAAACACCATATATTTT. It translates to CASSLRGASGNTIYF. The chain links TRBV5-5 to TRBJ1-3; no firm D call. The CDR3 sequence is 15 residues long. Germline CDR1 SGHKS, CDR2 YYEKEE (reference sequence). V was trimmed by 2 bases and J by 0 bases, leaving 9 bases between them.